This T cell receptor beta chain was profiled in a study of T cells in Graves' hyperthyroidism and ophthalmopathy. Findings of the study overall: Most clonotypes that expanded in the thyroid above 0.001 also showed up in blood.

The length of the CDR3 is 13 residues. The germline V gene encodes CDR1 GTSNPN and CDR2 SVGIG (reference sequence). V lost 3 bases and J 5 bases, leaving 11 bases between the germline ends. Patients were aged 18 to 65, had disease duration under 2 months, and had newly diagnosed hyperthyroidism. PBMCs were obtained from approximately 10 ml fresh peripheral blood. RNA transcripts provided the source from which TCR beta CDR3 regions were amplified. The HTBI primer set served for first-round RT-PCR of the TCR CDR3. One entry per CDR3 protein, called by TCRdb with MiXCR from the multiplex PCR reads. The sample comprises under 800,000 distinct CDR3 sequences, approximately 14% of which are singletons, and roughly 10% rests with the top ten. As regards this clonotype: Its antigen remains unidentified.

V usage is TRBV30 and J usage is TRBJ1-5, with D possibly TRBD1 on 5 matching bases. The receptor was derived from a woman younger than 35 with Graves' hyperthyroidism. Material: blood. Written as DNA, the CDR3 is TGTGCCTGGAGCCCAAGGGGCCATCAGCCCCAGCATTTT. As protein: CAWSPRGHQPQHF.